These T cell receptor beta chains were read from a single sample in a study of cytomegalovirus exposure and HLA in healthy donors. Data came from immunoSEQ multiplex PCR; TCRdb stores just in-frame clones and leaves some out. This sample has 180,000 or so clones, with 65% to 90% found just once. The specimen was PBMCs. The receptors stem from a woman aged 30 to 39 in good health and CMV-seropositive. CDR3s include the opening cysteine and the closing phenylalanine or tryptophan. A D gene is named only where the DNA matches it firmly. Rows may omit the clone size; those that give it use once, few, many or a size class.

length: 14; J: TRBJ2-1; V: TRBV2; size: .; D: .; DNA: TGTGCCAGCAGTGAAGGGACAGACTACAATGAGCAGTTCTTC; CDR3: CASSEGTDYNEQFF
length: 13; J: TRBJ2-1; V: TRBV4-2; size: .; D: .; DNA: TGTGCCAGCAGCCCCGGAGCTTACAATGAGCAGTTCTTC; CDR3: CASSPGAYNEQFF
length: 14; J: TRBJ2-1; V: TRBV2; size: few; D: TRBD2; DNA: TGTGCCAGCAGGACGACTAGCGGGCGGGGCGAGCAGTTCTTC; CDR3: CASRTTSGRGEQFF
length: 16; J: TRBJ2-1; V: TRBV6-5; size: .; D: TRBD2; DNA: TGTGCCAGCAGTTACGCCTCAGCGGGAGGAGGTAGTGAGCAGTTCTTC; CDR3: CASSYASAGGGSEQFF
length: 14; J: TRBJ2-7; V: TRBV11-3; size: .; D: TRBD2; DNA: TGTGCCAGCAGCTTAGATTCGGGAGGGACCCAGCAGTACTTC; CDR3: CASSLDSGGTQQYF
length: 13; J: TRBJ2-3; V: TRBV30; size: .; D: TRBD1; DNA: TGTGCCTTCCGGGACAGGGGTACAGATACGCAGTATTTT; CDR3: CAFRDRGTDTQYF
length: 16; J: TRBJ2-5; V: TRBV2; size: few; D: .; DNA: TGTGCCAGCAGTGAAGCGCAGGACCAACTAGAGGAGACCCAGTACTTC; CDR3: CASSEAQDQLEETQYF
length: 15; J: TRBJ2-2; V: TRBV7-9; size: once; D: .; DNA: TGTGCCAGCAGCGCGGGGCTTGGTAGCGATACTGGGCTGTTTTTT; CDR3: CASSAGLGSDTGLFF
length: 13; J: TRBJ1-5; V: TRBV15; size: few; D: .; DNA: TGTGCCACCAGCTATCCCCGGGTACAGCCCCAGCATTTT; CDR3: CATSYPRVQPQHF
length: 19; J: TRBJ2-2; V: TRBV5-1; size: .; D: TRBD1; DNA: TGCGCCAGCAGCTTGGACATCCACAGGGGACCCCGGTGGGCCGGGGAGCTGTTTTTT; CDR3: CASSLDIHRGPRWAGELFF